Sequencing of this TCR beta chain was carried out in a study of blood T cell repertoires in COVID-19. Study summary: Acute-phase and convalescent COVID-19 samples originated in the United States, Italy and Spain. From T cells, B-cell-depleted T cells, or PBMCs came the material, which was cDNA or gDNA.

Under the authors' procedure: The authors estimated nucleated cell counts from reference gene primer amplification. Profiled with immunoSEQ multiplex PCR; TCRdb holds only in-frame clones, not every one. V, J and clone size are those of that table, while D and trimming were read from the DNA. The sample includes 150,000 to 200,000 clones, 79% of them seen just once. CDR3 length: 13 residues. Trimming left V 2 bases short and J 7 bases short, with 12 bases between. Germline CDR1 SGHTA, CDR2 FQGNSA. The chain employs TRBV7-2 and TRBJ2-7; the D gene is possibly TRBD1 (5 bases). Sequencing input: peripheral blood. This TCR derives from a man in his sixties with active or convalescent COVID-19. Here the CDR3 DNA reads TGTGCCAGCAGCTTACCCGAAACAGGAGAGCAGTACTTC. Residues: CASSLPETGEQYF.